This TCR beta chain was sequenced for a study of T cell repertoires in cytomegalovirus infection. Study context: TCR beta signatures that were public indicated CMV infection and matching HLA type.

TCRdb itself ran the reads through MiXCR, one entry per CDR3 protein. The repertoire holds 680,000 or so distinct CDR3 sequences, with less than 40% as singletons. CDR3 length: 17 amino acids. Germline CDR1 is LGHNA and CDR2 is YNFKEQ. V was cut by 0 bases and J by 0 bases, with 14 bases left in between. This clonotype was detected ten times or more. J is TRBJ1-1 and V is TRBV4-2, with no clear D. The receptor's source is a human donor in good health (CMV status not recorded). Some clones in this sample may be carry-over from other donors' samples. The sample was PBMCs. The CDR3 sequence: CASSQDLGRIMNTEAFF. The CDR3, as DNA: TGTGCCAGCAGCCAAGATCTTGGGAGAATCATGAACACTGAAGCTTTCTTT.